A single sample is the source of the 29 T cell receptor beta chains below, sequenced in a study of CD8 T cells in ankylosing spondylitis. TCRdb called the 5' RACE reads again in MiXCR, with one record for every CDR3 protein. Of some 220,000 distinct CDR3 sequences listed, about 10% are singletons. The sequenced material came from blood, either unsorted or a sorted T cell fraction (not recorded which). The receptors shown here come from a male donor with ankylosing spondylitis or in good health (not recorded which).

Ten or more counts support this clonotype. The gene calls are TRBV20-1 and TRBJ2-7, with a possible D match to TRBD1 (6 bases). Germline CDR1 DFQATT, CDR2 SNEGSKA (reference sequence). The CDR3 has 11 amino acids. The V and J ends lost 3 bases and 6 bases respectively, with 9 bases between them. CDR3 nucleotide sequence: TGCAGTGCTAGGACAGGAGGCGAGCAGTACTTC. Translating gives CSARTGGEQYF.

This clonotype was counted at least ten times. CDR3 loop: CASSVATRSEAFF. Here the CDR3 DNA reads TGTGCCAGCAGCGTAGCTACCAGGTCTGAAGCTTTCTTT. The V and J genes are TRBV9 and TRBJ1-1; D gene ambiguous. The V end was cut by 0 bases, the J end by 6 bases, with 9 bases between. The V gene's germline CDR1 is SGDLS and CDR2 YYNGEE. The CDR3 is 13 amino acids.

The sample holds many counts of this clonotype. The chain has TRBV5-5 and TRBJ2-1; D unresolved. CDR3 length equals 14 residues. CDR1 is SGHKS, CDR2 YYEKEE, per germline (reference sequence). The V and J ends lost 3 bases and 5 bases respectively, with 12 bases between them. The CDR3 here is CASSSPHLDNEQFF. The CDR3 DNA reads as TGTGCCAGCAGCTCACCTCACTTGGACAATGAGCAGTTCTTC.

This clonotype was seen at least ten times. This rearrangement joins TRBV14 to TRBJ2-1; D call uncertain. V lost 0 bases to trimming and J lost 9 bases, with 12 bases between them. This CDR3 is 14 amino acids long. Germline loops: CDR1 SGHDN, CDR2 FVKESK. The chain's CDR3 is CASSQELLQSEQFF. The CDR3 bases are TGTGCCAGCAGCCAAGAATTACTACAGAGTGAGCAGTTCTTC.

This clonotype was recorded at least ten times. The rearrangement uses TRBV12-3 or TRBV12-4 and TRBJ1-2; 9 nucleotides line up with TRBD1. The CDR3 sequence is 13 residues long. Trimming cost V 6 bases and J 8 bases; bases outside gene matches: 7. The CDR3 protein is CASRPTGGEGYTF. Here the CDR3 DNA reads TGTGCCAGCAGACCGACAGGGGGTGAAGGCTACACCTTC.

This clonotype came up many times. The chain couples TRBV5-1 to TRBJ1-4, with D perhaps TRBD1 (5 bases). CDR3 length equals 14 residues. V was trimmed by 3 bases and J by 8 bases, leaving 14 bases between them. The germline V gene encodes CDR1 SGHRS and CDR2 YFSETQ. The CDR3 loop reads CASSYQGAGEKLFF. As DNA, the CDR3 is TGCGCCAGCAGCTACCAGGGAGCAGGCGAAAAACTGTTTTTT.

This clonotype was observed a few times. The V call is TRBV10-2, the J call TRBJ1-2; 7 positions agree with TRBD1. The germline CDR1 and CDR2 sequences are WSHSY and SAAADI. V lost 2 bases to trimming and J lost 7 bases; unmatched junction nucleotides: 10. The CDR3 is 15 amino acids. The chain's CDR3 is CASSEGTYRGGGYTF. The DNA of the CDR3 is TGCGCCAGCAGTGAGGGGACTTACAGGGGAGGTGGCTACACCTTC.

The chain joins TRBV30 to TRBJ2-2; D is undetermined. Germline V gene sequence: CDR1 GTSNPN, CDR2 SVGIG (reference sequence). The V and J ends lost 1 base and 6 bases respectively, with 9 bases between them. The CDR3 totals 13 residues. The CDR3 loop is CAWSDRRAGELFF. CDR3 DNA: TGTGCCTGGAGTGACCGGCGCGCCGGGGAGCTGTTTTTT.

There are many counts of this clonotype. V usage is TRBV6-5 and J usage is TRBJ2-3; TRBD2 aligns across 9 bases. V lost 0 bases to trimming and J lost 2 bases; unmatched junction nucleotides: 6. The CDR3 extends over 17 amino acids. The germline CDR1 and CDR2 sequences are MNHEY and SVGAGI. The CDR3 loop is CASSYSKLAGLTDTQYF. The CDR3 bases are TGTGCCAGCAGTTACTCGAAACTAGCGGGCCTCACAGATACGCAGTATTTT.

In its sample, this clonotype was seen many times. CDR3 amino acids: CASRHGGGSQPPNYGYTF. Written as DNA, the CDR3 is TGCGCCAGCCGCCACGGAGGGGGGTCTCAGCCTCCTAACTATGGCTACACCTTC. This sequence joins TRBV5-1 and TRBJ1-2, with D possibly matching TRBD1 (6 bases). CDR3 length equals 18 residues. Germline V gene lookup returns CDR1 SGHRS and CDR2 YFSETQ. The V gene lost 7 bases and the J gene lost 0 bases, with 25 bases spanning the gap.

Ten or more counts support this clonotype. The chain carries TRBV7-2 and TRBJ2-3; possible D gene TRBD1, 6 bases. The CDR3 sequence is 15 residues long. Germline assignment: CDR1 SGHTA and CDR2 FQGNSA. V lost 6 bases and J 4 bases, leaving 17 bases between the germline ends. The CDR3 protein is CASRPQGGGSDTQYF. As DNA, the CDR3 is TGTGCCAGCAGACCACAGGGTGGGGGCTCAGATACGCAGTATTTT.

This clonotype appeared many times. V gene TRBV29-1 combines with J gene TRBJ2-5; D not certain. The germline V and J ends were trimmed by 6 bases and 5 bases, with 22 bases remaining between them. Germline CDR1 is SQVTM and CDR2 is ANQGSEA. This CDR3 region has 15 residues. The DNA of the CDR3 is TGCAGCGTAGGTACCCGTGGGCTCATACCTGAGACCCAGTACTTC. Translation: CSVGTRGLIPETQYF.

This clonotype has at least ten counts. In DNA, the CDR3 is TGTGCCAGCAGTTTTTCCCAGGGCAATCAGCCCCAGCATTTT. Its translation: CASSFSQGNQPQHF. The gene calls are TRBV12-3 or TRBV12-4 and TRBJ1-5; D is unclear. V dropped 3 bases and J dropped 2 bases, with 8 bases sitting between them. This CDR3 is 14 amino acids long.

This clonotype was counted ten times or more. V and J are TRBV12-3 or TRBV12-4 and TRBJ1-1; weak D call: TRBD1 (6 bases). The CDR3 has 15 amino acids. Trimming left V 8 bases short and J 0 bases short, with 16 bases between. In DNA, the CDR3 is TGTGCCAGCCTCCCACCCCCAGGGGTGAACACTGAAGCTTTCTTT. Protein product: CASLPPPGVNTEAFF.

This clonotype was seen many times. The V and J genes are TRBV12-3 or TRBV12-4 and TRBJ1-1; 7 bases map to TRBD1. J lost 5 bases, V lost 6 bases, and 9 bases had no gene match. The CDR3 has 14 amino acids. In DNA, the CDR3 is TGTGCCAGCAGCCAGACACAGGGGCGGACTGAAGCTTTCTTT. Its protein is CASSQTQGRTEAFF.

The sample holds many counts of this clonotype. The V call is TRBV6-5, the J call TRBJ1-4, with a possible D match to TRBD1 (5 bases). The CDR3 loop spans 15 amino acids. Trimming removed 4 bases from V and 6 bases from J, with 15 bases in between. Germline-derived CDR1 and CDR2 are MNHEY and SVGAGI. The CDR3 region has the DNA TGTGCCAGCAGTTCCCGGGACCGCTCCCATGAAAAACTGTTTTTT. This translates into CASSSRDRSHEKLFF.

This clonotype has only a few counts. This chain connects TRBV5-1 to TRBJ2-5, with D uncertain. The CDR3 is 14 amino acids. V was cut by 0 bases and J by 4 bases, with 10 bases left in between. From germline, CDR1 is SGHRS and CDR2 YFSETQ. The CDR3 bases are TGCGCCAGCAGCTTGGGAGCAGGTATAGAGACCCAGTACTTC. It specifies CASSLGAGIETQYF.

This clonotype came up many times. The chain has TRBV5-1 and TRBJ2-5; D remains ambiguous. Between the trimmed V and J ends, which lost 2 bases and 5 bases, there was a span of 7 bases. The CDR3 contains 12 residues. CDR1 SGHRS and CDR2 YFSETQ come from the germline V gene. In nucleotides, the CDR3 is TGCGCCAGCAGCTTAGCGTCGGAGACCCAGTACTTC. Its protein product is CASSLASETQYF.

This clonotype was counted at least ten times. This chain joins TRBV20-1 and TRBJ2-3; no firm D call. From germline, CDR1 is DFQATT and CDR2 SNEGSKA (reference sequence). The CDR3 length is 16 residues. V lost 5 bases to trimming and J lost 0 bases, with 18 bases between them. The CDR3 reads CSASNALGPSTDTQYF. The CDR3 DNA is TGCAGTGCTTCCAATGCCCTCGGGCCAAGCACAGATACGCAGTATTTT.

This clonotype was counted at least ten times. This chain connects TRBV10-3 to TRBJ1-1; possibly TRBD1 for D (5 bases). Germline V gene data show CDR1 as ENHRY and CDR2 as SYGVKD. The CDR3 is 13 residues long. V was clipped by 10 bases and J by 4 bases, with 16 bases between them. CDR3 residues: CANQPEGSTEAFF. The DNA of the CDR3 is TGTGCCAACCAACCTGAGGGGAGCACTGAAGCTTTCTTT.

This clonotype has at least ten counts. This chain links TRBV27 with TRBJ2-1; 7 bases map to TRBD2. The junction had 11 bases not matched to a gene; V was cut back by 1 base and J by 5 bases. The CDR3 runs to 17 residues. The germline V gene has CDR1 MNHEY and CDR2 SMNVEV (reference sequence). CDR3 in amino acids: CASSLYSGILLHNEQFF. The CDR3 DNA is TGTGCCAGCAGTTTATACAGCGGGATCCTCCTTCACAATGAGCAGTTCTTC.

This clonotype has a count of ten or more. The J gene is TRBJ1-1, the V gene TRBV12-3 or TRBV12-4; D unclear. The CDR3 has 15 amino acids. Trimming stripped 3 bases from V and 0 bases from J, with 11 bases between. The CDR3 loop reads CASSFWGSMNTEAFF. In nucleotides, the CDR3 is TGTGCCAGCAGTTTTTGGGGAAGCATGAACACTGAAGCTTTCTTT.

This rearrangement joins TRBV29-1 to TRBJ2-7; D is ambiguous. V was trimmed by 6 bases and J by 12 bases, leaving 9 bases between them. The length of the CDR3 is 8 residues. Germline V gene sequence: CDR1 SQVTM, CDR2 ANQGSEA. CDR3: CSVLGRYF. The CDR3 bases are TGCAGCGTCCTAGGCAGGTACTTC.

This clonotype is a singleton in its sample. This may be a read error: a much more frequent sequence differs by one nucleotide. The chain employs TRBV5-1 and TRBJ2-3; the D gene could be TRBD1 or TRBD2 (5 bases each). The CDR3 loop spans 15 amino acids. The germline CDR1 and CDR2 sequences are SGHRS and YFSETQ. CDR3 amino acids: CASSLGTLLDDTHYF. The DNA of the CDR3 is TGCGCCAGCAGCCTAGGGACCCTCCTGGATGATACGCATTATTTT.

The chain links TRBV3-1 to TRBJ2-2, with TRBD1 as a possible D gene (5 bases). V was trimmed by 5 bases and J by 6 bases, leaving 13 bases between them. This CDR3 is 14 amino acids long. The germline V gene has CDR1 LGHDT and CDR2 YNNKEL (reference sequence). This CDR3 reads CASSFGRVSGELFF. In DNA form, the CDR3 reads TGTGCCAGCAGCTTTGGCAGGGTCTCCGGGGAGCTGTTTTTT.

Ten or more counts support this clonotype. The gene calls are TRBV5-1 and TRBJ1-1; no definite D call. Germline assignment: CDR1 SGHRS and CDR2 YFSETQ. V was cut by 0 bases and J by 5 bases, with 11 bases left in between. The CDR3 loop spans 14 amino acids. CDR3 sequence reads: CASSLEGRGTEAFF. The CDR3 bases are TGCGCCAGCAGCTTGGAAGGGCGTGGGACTGAAGCTTTCTTT.

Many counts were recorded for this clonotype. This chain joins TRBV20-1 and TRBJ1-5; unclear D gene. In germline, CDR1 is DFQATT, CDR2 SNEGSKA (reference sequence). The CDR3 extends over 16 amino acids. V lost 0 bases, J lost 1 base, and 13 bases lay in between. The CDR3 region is CSARETKGSSNQPQHF. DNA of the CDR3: TGCAGTGCTAGAGAAACGAAGGGTTCGAGCAATCAGCCCCAGCATTTT.

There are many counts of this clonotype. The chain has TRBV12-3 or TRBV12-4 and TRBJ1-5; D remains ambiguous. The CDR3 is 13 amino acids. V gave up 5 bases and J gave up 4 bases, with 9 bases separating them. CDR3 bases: TGTGCCAGCAGTACAGTGGCGAATCAGCCCCAGCATTTT. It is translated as CASSTVANQPQHF.

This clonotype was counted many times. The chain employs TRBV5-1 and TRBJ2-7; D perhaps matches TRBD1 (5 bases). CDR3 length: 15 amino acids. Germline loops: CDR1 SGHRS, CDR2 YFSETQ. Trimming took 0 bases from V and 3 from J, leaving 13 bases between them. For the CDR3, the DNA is TGCGCCAGCAGCTTGGGGCAGGGCGGATTCTACGAGCAGTACTTC. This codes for CASSLGQGGFYEQYF. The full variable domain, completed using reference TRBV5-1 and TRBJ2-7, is KAGVTQTPRYLIKTRGQQVTLSCSPISGHRSVSWYQQTPGQGLQFLFEYFSETQRNKGNFPGRFSGRQFSNSRSEMNVSTLELGDSALYLCASSLGQGGFYEQYFGPGTRLTVT.